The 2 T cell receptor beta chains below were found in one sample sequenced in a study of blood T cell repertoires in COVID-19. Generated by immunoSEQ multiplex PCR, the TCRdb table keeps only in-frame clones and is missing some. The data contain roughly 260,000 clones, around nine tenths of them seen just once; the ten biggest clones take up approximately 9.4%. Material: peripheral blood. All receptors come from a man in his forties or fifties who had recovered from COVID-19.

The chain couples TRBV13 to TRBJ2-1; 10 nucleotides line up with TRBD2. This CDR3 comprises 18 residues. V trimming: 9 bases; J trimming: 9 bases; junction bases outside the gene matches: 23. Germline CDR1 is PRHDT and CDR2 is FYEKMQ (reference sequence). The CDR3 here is CASAGQKPLAGVGAEQFF. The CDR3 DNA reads TGTGCCAGTGCGGGGCAGAAGCCTCTAGCGGGGGTCGGCGCTGAGCAGTTCTTC. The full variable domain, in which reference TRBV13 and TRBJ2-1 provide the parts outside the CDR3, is AAGVIQSPRHLIKEKRETATLKCYPIPRHDTVYWYQQGPGQDPQFLISFYEKMQSDKGSIPDRFSAQQFSDYHSELNMSSLELGDSALYFCASAGQKPLAGVGAEQFFGPGTRLTVL.

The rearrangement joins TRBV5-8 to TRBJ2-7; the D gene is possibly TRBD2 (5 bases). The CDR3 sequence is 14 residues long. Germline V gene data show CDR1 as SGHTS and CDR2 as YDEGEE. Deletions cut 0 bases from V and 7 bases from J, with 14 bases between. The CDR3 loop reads CASSLVRAFGEQYF. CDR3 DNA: TGTGCCAGCAGCTTGGTGCGGGCCTTTGGGGAGCAGTACTTC.